Presented here are 26 T cell receptor delta chains from one specimen sequenced in a study of Vδ1+ human thymocytes. These receptors' antigens are unknown. The template was reverse-transcribed extracted RNA. Multiplex PCR used pooled V-gene forward primers and a constant-region reverse primer to amplify CDR3s. TCRdb fed the multiplex PCR reads to CATT. The sample shows roughly 50,000 delta-chain clones, about 16% of them seen only once. Study conclusions and caveats: In the thymus, TRG and TRD repertoires looked highly polyclonal with Gaussian CDR3 lengths.

Material for sequencing was Vdelta1+ gamma-delta thymocytes from the thymus. As to subset: FACS-sorted CD3+ TCRalphabeta- TCRVdelta1+ TCRVdelta2- thymocytes. The source is a boy in the first two years of life who had congenital heart surgery.

The chain recombines TRDV1 with TRDJ1, with D tentatively TRDD3 (7 bases). Trimming took 5 bases from V and 0 from J, leaving 37 bases between them. The CDR3 is 23 amino acids. The germline V gene has CDR1 TSWWSYY and CDR2 QGS. The CDR3 region has the DNA TGTGCTCTTGGGTCTCCCGGCCTTCCCAAAAATCCGGGATACTGGCGGTACACCGATAAACTCATCTTT. Amino acid sequence: CALGSPGLPKNPGYWRYTDKLIF.

The rearrangement links TRDV2 to TRDJ1, with TRDD3 matching 10 bases. CDR3 length equals 16 residues. Unmatched junction bases numbered 12, after V lost 5 bases and J lost 4 bases. The germline V gene encodes CDR1 GEAIGNYY and CDR2 EKD. CDR3 DNA: TGTGCCTGTGTCGTACTGGGGGATTCTTCTTTCGATAAACTCATCTTT. As protein: CACVVLGDSSFDKLIF.

This sequence joins TRDV1 and TRDJ1; TRDD3 aligns across 12 bases. The CDR3 sequence is 18 residues long. The junction had 15 bases not matched to a gene; V was cut back by 3 bases and J by 7 bases. CDR1 is TSWWSYY, CDR2 QGS, per germline. The CDR3 spells CALGDFRFLGLGDTKLIF. In DNA, the CDR3 is TGTGCTCTTGGGGACTTCCGTTTCCTAGGACTGGGGGATACTAAACTCATCTTT.

The chain recombines TRDV1 with TRDJ1; 7 nucleotides align to TRDD3. V was pared by 3 bases and J by 2 bases, with 21 bases of the junction left unmatched. Germline-derived CDR1 and CDR2 are TSWWSYY and QGS. This CDR3 has 20 amino acids. The CDR3 reads CALGEPGSQGLGGKTDKLIF. In DNA, the CDR3 is TGTGCTCTTGGGGAGCCGGGGTCCCAGGGCCTTGGGGGAAAAACCGATAAACTCATCTTT.

Concerning this clone: Since a much larger clone is just one base distant, this may be a read error. The chain is built from TRAV29/DV5 and TRDJ1; 7 nucleotides line up with TRDD2. The CDR3 runs 14 residues. From germline, CDR1 is NSMFDY and CDR2 ISSIKDK. Trimming at V came to 4 bases and at J to 4 bases, leaving 10 bases not matched to a gene. CDR3 amino acids: CAAVLSYTNDKLIF. The CDR3 DNA reads TGTGCAGCAGTCCTTTCCTACACGAACGATAAACTCATCTTT. The full variable domain, its missing parts supplied by reference TRAV29/DV5 and TRDJ1, is DQQVKQNSPSLSVQEGRISILNCDYTNSMFDYFLWYKKYPAEGPTFLISISSIKDKNEDGRFTVFLNKSAKHLSLHIVPSQPGDSAVYFCAAVLSYTNDKLIFGKGTRVTVEP.

This clone was counted a few times. The chain employs TRDV1 and TRDJ1, with TRDD3 identical over 10 bases. Germline V gene data show CDR1 as TSWWSYY and CDR2 as QGS. The length of the CDR3 is 20 residues. V gave up 0 bases and J gave up 1 base; unmatched junction bases: 14. Written as DNA, the CDR3 is TGTGCTCTTGGGGAACTACCCCGGGGGATACGGGGGTCGGTCACCGATAAACTCATCTTT. Translation: CALGELPRGIRGSVTDKLIF.

In this sample, this clone turned up a few times. The chain carries TRDV1 and TRDJ1, with TRDD3 matching over 12 bases. This CDR3 is built from 22 residues. The V segment lost 2 bases and the J segment 2 bases; nucleotides outside the gene matches: 21. Germline CDR1 reads TSWWSYY; CDR2 reads QGS. CDR3 sequence reads: CALGEVLPLLSWGIRETDKLIF. DNA of the CDR3: TGTGCTCTTGGGGAAGTTCTCCCCCTACTGAGCTGGGGGATACGCGAAACCGATAAACTCATCTTT.

The chain has TRDV1 and TRDJ1; the D gene is possibly TRDD3 (8 bases). Trimming took off 11 bases at V and 3 bases at J, with 43 bases between the two ends. Germline CDR1 reads TSWWSYY; CDR2 reads QGS. This CDR3 has 22 amino acids. CDR3 sequence (DNA): TGTGCTTTATGCCCCTTCCTGACACAACCCGGTACTGGGGGCTTTTACCCCGATAAACTCATCTTT. Encoded protein: CALCPFLTQPGTGGFYPDKLIF.

This chain uses TRDV1 with TRDJ1, with D possibly matching TRDD2 (6 bases). V was pared by 3 bases and J by 1 base, with 24 bases between. This CDR3 spans 19 amino acids. Germline loops: CDR1 TSWWSYY, CDR2 QGS. The CDR3 sequence is CALGDVLFGIAPTTDKLIF. The CDR3 DNA reads TGTGCTCTTGGGGATGTACTCTTCGGTATAGCTCCTACCACCGATAAACTCATCTTT.

In its sample, this clone was seen a few times. One junction end does not reproduce the germline sequence, and a read error may be involved. The identical CDR3 is also encoded by other nucleotide sequences in the sample. This sequence joins TRDV1 and TRDJ1; possibly TRDD3 for D (10 bases). CDR1 and CDR2 (germline): TSWWSYY, QGS. CDR3 size: 22 residues. The CDR3 sequence is CALGELPGPSYRLGDYGDKLIF. The CDR3 bases are TGCGCTCTTGGGGAACTCCCCGGGCCTTCCTACAGACTGGGGGATTATGGCGATAAACTCATCTTT.

The gene calls are TRDV1 and TRDJ1; 11 bases are shared with TRDD3. V dropped 1 base and J dropped 5; count of bases not matched to a gene: 15. Germline V lookup: CDR1 TSWWSYY, CDR2 QGS. The CDR3 has 19 amino acids. CDR3 amino acids: CALGEPPQYWGIRGDKLIF. The CDR3 DNA is TGTGCTCTTGGGGAACCTCCCCAGTACTGGGGGATAAGAGGAGATAAACTCATCTTT.

This clone was seen a few times. The chain links TRDV1 to TRDJ1, with D maybe TRDD3 (5 bases). Per the germline V gene, CDR1 is TSWWSYY and CDR2 is QGS. The CDR3 has 18 amino acids. Trimming took off 1 base at V and 5 bases at J, with 23 bases between the two ends. The CDR3 is CALGEPIGARGAPDKLIF. DNA of the CDR3: TGTGCTCTTGGGGAACCAATTGGCGCCCGGGGAGCTCCAGATAAACTCATCTTT.

This rearrangement joins TRDV1 to TRDJ1; tentatively, D is TRDD2 (6 bases). Germline values: CDR1 TSWWSYY, CDR2 QGS. This CDR3 is 22 amino acids long. V lost 1 base and J lost 0, with 30 bases in between. Written as DNA, the CDR3 is TGTGCTCTTGGGGAACCCGAGAAGGATCCCATTCCTAGCTGTGGGTACACCGATAAACTCATCTTT. It codes for CALGEPEKDPIPSCGYTDKLIF.

This clone was seen more than once but under ten times. V gene TRDV1 combines with J gene TRDJ1; 9 bases are a match to TRDD2. CDR3 length equals 20 residues. Germline V CDR1 and CDR2: TSWWSYY, QGS. V was pared by 0 bases and J by 0 bases, with 14 bases of the junction left unmatched. The CDR3 bases are TGTGCTCTTGGGGAACTCTGTCCCCCTTCCTACCCTTGGTACACCGATAAACTCATCTTT. Translation gives CALGELCPPSYPWYTDKLIF.

The sample holds a few counts of this clone. Other nucleotide sequences in the sample specify the same CDR3. The chain joins TRDV1 to TRDJ1; D gene unclear. CDR3 length: 15 residues. Germline V lookup: CDR1 TSWWSYY, CDR2 QGS. The V end lost 5 bases, the J end lost 11 bases, and 24 bases lay between the germline ends. The CDR3 region has the DNA TGTGCTCTTGGGACTTCGGCACTACCTCCGATAGGGCTCATCTTT. It codes for CALGTSALPPIGLIF.

This chain connects TRDV1 to TRDJ1; 12 bases agree with TRDD3. The J segment lost 8 bases and the V segment lost 2 bases, leaving 18 bases of the junction unmatched. This CDR3 region has 19 residues. CDR1 is TSWWSYY and CDR2 is QGS in the germline V gene. DNA for the CDR3: TGTGCTCTTGGGGAAGGGCCTCCTGGGGGATACGCTTGGGTAAAGAAACTCATCTTT. It encodes CALGEGPPGGYAWVKKLIF.

This clone was counted only a few times. The rearrangement links TRDV1 to TRDJ1; 8 positions agree with TRDD3. V was clipped by 2 bases and J by 0 bases; unmatched bases: 17. CDR3 length equals 20 residues. Germline V CDR1 and CDR2: TSWWSYY, QGS. This CDR3 is CALGEEFSSRGIEYTDKLIF. For the CDR3, the DNA is TGTGCTCTTGGGGAAGAATTTTCCTCCCGGGGGATAGAGTACACCGATAAACTCATCTTT.

The chain has TRDV1 and TRDJ1; D may be TRDD2 (6 bases). In germline, CDR1 is TSWWSYY, CDR2 QGS. V gave up 2 bases and J gave up 11 bases, with 45 bases separating them. The CDR3 totals 23 residues. The CDR3 reads CALGEYLSTVHTIFLQGVGNLIF. The CDR3 coding sequence is TGTGCTCTTGGGGAATATCTAAGTACTGTGCATACGATCTTCCTCCAGGGGGTTGGAAACCTCATCTTT.

This clone was seen only a few times. The chain employs TRDV1 and TRDJ1; 10 nucleotides agree with TRDD3. The CDR3 runs to 19 residues. Trimming cost V 5 bases and J 0 bases; bases outside gene matches: 15. Germline assignment: CDR1 TSWWSYY and CDR2 QGS. DNA for the CDR3: TGTGCTCTTGGGCCCCAGGGCCTACGACTGGGGGATTACACCGATAAACTCATCTTT. Amino acid sequence: CALGPQGLRLGDYTDKLIF.

Only a few counts were recorded for this clone. V is TRDV1 and J is TRDJ1, with D perhaps TRDD2 (5 bases). This CDR3 comprises 19 residues. Trimming stripped 7 bases from V and 3 bases from J, with 30 bases between. In germline, CDR1 is TSWWSYY, CDR2 QGS. CDR3 in amino acids: CALVCSKTYRQTSADKLIF. CDR3 sequence (DNA): TGTGCTCTTGTATGCTCCAAGACCTACAGACAAACCTCAGCCGATAAACTCATCTTT.

The chain is built from TRDV1 and TRDJ1; maybe TRDD2 (5 bases). The CDR3 has 21 residues. Germline CDR1 reads TSWWSYY; CDR2 reads QGS. The germline V and J ends were trimmed by 3 bases and 0 bases, with 29 bases remaining between them. The CDR3 coding sequence is TGTGCTCTTGGGGAGATCTTCCCTTTTCGGGCCGTATCTCGGTACACCGATAAACTCATCTTT. This encodes CALGEIFPFRAVSRYTDKLIF.

The chain couples TRDV1 to TRDJ1, with 10 bases matching TRDD3. The length of the CDR3 is 21 residues. The germline V gene has CDR1 TSWWSYY and CDR2 QGS. Unmatched junction bases numbered 20, after V lost 1 base and J lost 3 bases. As DNA, the CDR3 is TGTGCTCTTGGGGAACGACATTTTAACCTACGTTGGTGGGGGATACCCGATAAACTCATCTTT. This translates into CALGERHFNLRWWGIPDKLIF.

The chain uses TRDV1 and TRDJ1; TRDD3 aligns across 8 bases. Germline V gives CDR1 TSWWSYY, CDR2 QGS. The CDR3 is made up of 20 amino acids. V was pared by 0 bases and J by 0 bases, with 15 bases of the junction left unmatched. This CDR3 reads CALGELKGVPTGGHTDKLIF. CDR3 nucleotide sequence: TGTGCTCTTGGGGAACTCAAGGGAGTCCCTACTGGGGGTCACACCGATAAACTCATCTTT.

This clone was seen only a few times. J is TRDJ1 and V is TRDV1, with TRDD3 matching over 13 bases. V was clipped by 0 bases and J by 0 bases; unmatched bases: 16. The CDR3 covers 22 residues. Germline V gene lookup returns CDR1 TSWWSYY and CDR2 QGS. Here the CDR3 DNA reads TGTGCTCTTGGGGAACTGAGCCCGTACTGGGGGATACGGGACTTGTACACCGATAAACTCATCTTT. It codes for CALGELSPYWGIRDLYTDKLIF.

The chain uses TRDV1 and TRDJ1; the match to TRDD3 covers 12 bases. With 0 bases clipped from V and 0 bases from J, the junction kept 14 bases outside the gene matches. The CDR3 has 21 residues. The germline V gene has CDR1 TSWWSYY and CDR2 QGS. This CDR3 reads CALGELPILGDTLVYTDKLIF. In DNA form, the CDR3 reads TGTGCTCTTGGGGAACTACCCATACTGGGGGATACTCTAGTCTACACCGATAAACTCATCTTT.

The J gene is TRDJ1, the V gene TRDV1; D is possibly TRDD1 or TRDD3 (5 bases each). This CDR3 has 15 residues. The ends were cut back, 6 bases at V and 9 bases at J, with 23 bases in the middle. Germline CDR1 is TSWWSYY and CDR2 is QGS. The CDR3 DNA sequence: TGTGCTCTTGGAGCTATGGAGATACCGAAATTGGAACTCATCTTT. The encoded protein is CALGAMEIPKLELIF.